The next 3 T cell receptor beta chains were all read from a single sample in a study of blood T cell repertoires in COVID-19. The method was immunoSEQ multiplex PCR; TCRdb's version includes in-frame clones alone and lacks a portion of them. This table holds some 55,000 clones, around 87% found once. The sequencing input was peripheral blood. Source of these receptors: a man between 60 and 70 years old with acute or convalescent COVID-19.

The chain links TRBV7-9 to TRBJ1-2; 10 bases fit TRBD1. This CDR3 has 14 amino acids. V trimming: 7 bases; J trimming: 4 bases; junction bases outside the gene matches: 6. Germline V gene lookup returns CDR1 SEHNR and CDR2 FQNEAQ (reference sequence). The CDR3 region is CASTPGQGTYGYTF. In nucleotides, the CDR3 is TGTGCCAGCACGCCGGGACAGGGGACCTATGGCTACACCTTC.

The genes are TRBV5-1 and TRBJ1-2; tentatively, D is TRBD1 (5 bases). Germline V gene data show CDR1 as SGHRS and CDR2 as YFSETQ. V dropped 4 bases and J dropped 2 bases, with 12 bases sitting between them. This CDR3 is 14 amino acids long. For the CDR3, the DNA is TGCGCCAGCAGCGTCGGGGGGAGGAACTATGGCTACACCTTC. Its translation is CASSVGGRNYGYTF.

The chain employs TRBV30 and TRBJ2-4, with TRBD2 identical over 7 bases. Germline V lookup: CDR1 GTSNPN, CDR2 SVGIG (reference sequence). The CDR3 spans 14 residues. Trimming removed 1 base from V and 5 bases from J; junction bases left unmatched: 5. This chain's CDR3 is CAWSGEGWENIQYF. The CDR3 nucleotides are TGTGCCTGGAGTGGGGAGGGTTGGGAAAACATTCAGTACTTC. Filled out from reference TRBV30 and TRBJ2-4, the complete variable domain reads SQTIHQWPATLVQPVGSPLSLECTVEGTSNPNLYWYRQAAGRGLQLLFYSVGIGQISSEVPQNLSASRPQDRQFILSSKKLLLSDSGFYLCAWSGEGWENIQYFGAGTRLSVL.